The 20 T cell receptor beta chains reported below all come from one sample, sequenced in a study of glioma-infiltrating T cells. Amplification of TCR alpha and beta CDR3 regions from RNA used iRepertoire nested multiplex PCR. One entry per CDR3 protein results from TCRdb running MiXCR on the multiplex PCR reads. The table lists around 93,000 distinct CDR3 sequences, roughly 40% of them singletons. Source material: glioma tissue, nonneoplastic brain tissue, or PBMCs (not recorded which). These receptors were taken from a human donor with low-grade glioma or glioblastoma, undergoing nonglioma brain surgery, or in good health (not recorded which).

Turning to this clonotype: A junction end diverges from the germline sequence, so it may reflect a read error. The V gene is TRBV24-1, the J gene TRBJ2-1; TRBD2 matches at 7 bases. The CDR3 is 16 residues long. Germline-derived CDR1 and CDR2 are KGHDR and SFDVKD. The CDR3 reads CATSGHTGRGYNKQFF. The CDR3 coding sequence is TGTGCCACCAGTGGCCATACGGGGAGGGGATACAATAAGCAGTTCTTC.

At least ten counts were recorded for this clonotype. This rearrangement joins TRBV29-1 to TRBJ1-1; no clear D gene. The CDR3 spans 12 residues. With 3 bases removed from V and 4 bases from J, the gap between germline ends came to 9 bases. The germline V gene encodes CDR1 SQVTM and CDR2 ANQGSEA. The CDR3 sequence: CSVEGRGTEAFF. The CDR3 nucleotides read TGCAGCGTTGAGGGTCGGGGCACTGAAGCTTTCTTT. Combining the CDR3 with reference TRBV29-1 and TRBJ1-1 gives the whole variable domain SAVISQKPSRDICQRGTSLTIQCQVDSQVTMMFWYRQQPGQSLTLIATANQGSEATYESGFVIDKFPISRPNLTFSTLTVSNMSPEDSSIYLCSVEGRGTEAFFGQGTRLTVV.

This clonotype was found many times. The chain uses TRBV7-8 and TRBJ2-1; 8 bases match TRBD2. Unmatched junction bases numbered 7, after V lost 2 bases and J lost 4 bases. Germline V gives CDR1 SGHVS, CDR2 FQNEAQ. This CDR3 contains 16 residues. The CDR3 nucleotides are TGTGCCAGCAGCTTAAAGTACGGGGGGGATTACAATGAGCAGTTCTTC. Residues: CASSLKYGGDYNEQFF.

Regarding this clonotype: The junction differs from germline at one of its ends, possibly a read error. The genes are TRBV20-1 and TRBJ1-3; 9 positions agree with TRBD1. CDR1 DFQATT and CDR2 SNEGSKA come from the germline V gene (reference sequence). CDR3 length: 15 residues. The CDR3 region is CSARFGQGTGNNIYF. CDR3 in DNA: TGCAGTGCTAGGTTTGGACAGGGGACCGGAAACAACATATATTTT.

In its sample, this clonotype was seen many times. The chain combines TRBV29-1 with TRBJ2-5; D is perhaps TRBD2 (5 bases). Germline V lookup: CDR1 SQVTM, CDR2 ANQGSEA. The CDR3 spans 12 residues. V lost 2 bases and J lost 3, with 7 bases in between. The CDR3 reads CSVEQTKETQYF. CDR3 bases: TGCAGCGTTGAACAGACTAAAGAGACCCAGTACTTC.

This clonotype was detected many times. This rearrangement joins TRBV27 to TRBJ1-1, with D hard to call. Trimming pared 5 bases from V and 4 bases from J, leaving 8 bases between. The CDR3 contains 12 residues. Germline lookup yields CDR1 MNHEY and CDR2 SMNVEV (reference sequence). CDR3: CASSDRLTEAFF. Here the CDR3 DNA reads TGTGCCAGCAGTGATAGGCTCACTGAAGCTTTCTTT.

At least ten counts were recorded for this clonotype. The rearrangement links TRBV5-5 to TRBJ2-3; a possible D gene is TRBD1 (5 bases). CDR3 length equals 14 residues. Looked up from germline, CDR1 is SGHKS and CDR2 is YYEKEE (reference sequence). V lost 2 bases to trimming and J lost 2 bases, with 9 bases between them. The CDR3 bases are TGTGCCAGCAGCTTACAGGTTAACACAGATACGCAGTATTTT. Translating gives CASSLQVNTDTQYF.

This clonotype was seen only a few times. This may be a read error: a much more frequent sequence differs by one nucleotide. The V call is TRBV29-1, the J call TRBJ2-7, with a weak D call TRBD2 (5 bases). In germline, CDR1 is SQVTM, CDR2 ANQGSEA. With 2 bases removed from V and 7 bases from J, the gap between germline ends came to 9 bases. The CDR3 consists of 11 residues. This chain's CDR3 is CSVEPGNEQYF. The CDR3 DNA reads as TGCAGCGTTGAACCGGGAAATGAGCAGTACTTC.

In this sample, this clonotype turned up a few times. The chain carries TRBV11-2 and TRBJ2-5; D might be TRBD2 (6 bases). V was pared by 3 bases and J by 5 bases, with 13 bases between. Germline V gene lookup returns CDR1 SGHAT and CDR2 FQNNGV. The CDR3 contains 14 residues. The CDR3 DNA reads as TGTGCCAGCAGCTTTGTTGGGGGGTTCGAGACCCAGTACTTC. Amino acids: CASSFVGGFETQYF.

Concerning this clonotype itself: One end of the junction is discordant with germline, which a read error may explain. The chain uses TRBV6-1 and TRBJ1-1, with no clear D. CDR1 is MNHNS and CDR2 is SASEGT in the germline V gene. This CDR3 is 8 amino acids long. Here the CDR3 reads CASTEAFF. CDR3 nucleotides: TGTGCCAGCACTGAAGCTTTCTTT.

This clonotype showed up many times. J is TRBJ2-3 and V is TRBV7-9; the D gene is possibly TRBD1 (5 bases). This CDR3 region has 16 residues. From germline, CDR1 is SEHNR and CDR2 FQNEAQ (reference sequence). The V end was cut by 4 bases, the J end by 2 bases, with 16 bases between. The CDR3 DNA is TGTGCCAGCAGCTACATACAGGCGATCGACACAGATACGCAGTATTTT. Translating gives CASSYIQAIDTDTQYF.

Comment on this clonotype: One end of the junction is discordant with germline, which a read error may explain. CDR3: CASSVNPGQGSIGYNF. As DNA, the CDR3 is TGCGCCAGCAGCGTGAATCCGGGACAGGGCTCTATTGGCTACAACTTC. The gene calls are TRBV5-1 and TRBJ1-2, with 9 bases that match TRBD1. The CDR3 is 16 amino acids. Germline V gene lookup returns CDR1 SGHRS and CDR2 YFSETQ.

This clonotype has a count of ten or more. The chain couples TRBV5-1 to TRBJ2-7, with D possibly matching TRBD2 (5 bases). The CDR3 loop spans 14 amino acids. Germline CDR1 SGHRS, CDR2 YFSETQ. V lost 3 bases and J 3 bases, leaving 13 bases between the germline ends. CDR3 sequence (DNA): TGCGCCAGCAGCTCCCGGGGATCAAACTACGAGCAGTACTTC. Amino acid sequence: CASSSRGSNYEQYF. Using reference TRBV5-1 and TRBJ2-7 for the parts outside the CDR3, the full variable domain is KAGVTQTPRYLIKTRGQQVTLSCSPISGHRSVSWYQQTPGQGLQFLFEYFSETQRNKGNFPGRFSGRQFSNSRSEMNVSTLELGDSALYLCASSSRGSNYEQYFGPGTRLTVT.

This clonotype showed up many times. The chain is built from TRBV24-1 and TRBJ2-3, with 7 bases that match TRBD1. The CDR3 is 13 amino acids. Germline lookup yields CDR1 KGHDR and CDR2 SFDVKD. Trimming cost V 4 bases and J 14 bases; bases outside gene matches: 11. The CDR3 nucleotides read TGTGCCACCAGTGACTCGACTGACAGGGCTCTGTATTTT. Residues: CATSDSTDRALYF.

There are many counts of this clonotype. The chain employs TRBV29-1 and TRBJ1-4; tentatively, D is TRBD1 (5 bases). CDR3 length: 15 amino acids. The V end lost 5 bases, the J end lost 5 bases, and 18 bases lay between the germline ends. Germline values: CDR1 SQVTM, CDR2 ANQGSEA. CDR3 sequence: CSVLSLGLGNEKLFF. As DNA, the CDR3 is TGCAGCGTTTTATCGTTGGGACTGGGAAATGAAAAACTGTTTTTT.

In regard to this clonotype: A much bigger clone sits one base away, suggesting this may be a read error. The genes are TRBV12-3 or TRBV12-4 and TRBJ2-5; D assignment may be TRBD1 or TRBD2 (6 bases each). The CDR3 consists of 12 residues. V was cut by 6 bases and J by 5 bases, with 10 bases left in between. The DNA for the CDR3 is TGTGCCAGCAGGGGGGGCCCCGAGACCCAGTACTTC. Its protein is CASRGGPETQYF.

Details on this clonotype: An end of the junction differs from the germline gene, which may be a read error. The J gene is TRBJ2-5, the V gene TRBV12-3 or TRBV12-4; D remains ambiguous. The CDR3 is 16 amino acids. The CDR3 protein is CARSYAGSPYQETQYF. The CDR3 DNA is TGTGCCAGAAGTTACGCTGGTTCCCCGTACCAGGAGACCCAGTACTTC.

This clonotype was recorded at least ten times. This chain uses TRBV15 with TRBJ1-1; D is unclear. Trimming took off 0 bases at V and 9 bases at J, with 17 bases between the two ends. CDR1 and CDR2 from the germline V gene are LNHNV and YYDKDF (reference sequence). The CDR3 runs to 15 residues. The CDR3 region is CATSRDSGVLVQAFF. The DNA for the CDR3 is TGTGCCACCAGCAGAGATAGCGGGGTTTTGGTTCAAGCTTTCTTT.

This clonotype has at least ten counts. The rearrangement links TRBV10-3 to TRBJ2-3; D uncertain. Germline CDR1 ENHRY, CDR2 SYGVKD. Trimming pared 2 bases from V and 2 bases from J, leaving 8 bases between. The length of the CDR3 is 14 residues. CDR3 DNA sequence: TGTGCCATCAGTGAGAAATTAATCACAGATACGCAGTATTTT. Its protein product is CAISEKLITDTQYF.

This clonotype was seen more than once but under ten times. This could be a read error, since a much larger clone is one nucleotide away. The J gene is TRBJ2-1, the V gene TRBV5-6; D is uncertain. In germline, CDR1 is SGHDT, CDR2 YYEEEE. This CDR3 comprises 14 residues. The ends were cut back, 0 bases at V and 4 bases at J, with 8 bases in the middle. CDR3 coding DNA: TGTGCCAGCAGCTTGGACCAACAGTACAATGAGCAGTTCTTC. Its translation: CASSLDQQYNEQFF.